Below are 32 T cell receptor beta chains sequenced from a single sample in a study of blood T cell repertoires in COVID-19. Some clones are missing from TCRdb's copy, which holds only in-frame ones; the method was immunoSEQ multiplex PCR. The repertoire includes around 250,000 clones, approximately 85% of them detected once, and approximately 5.1% sits in the top ten. Sequenced input: peripheral blood. These receptors originate from a man aged 50 to 60 with active or convalescent COVID-19.

V is TRBV18 and J is TRBJ1-2; D possibly corresponds to TRBD1 (6 bases). The CDR3 extends over 15 amino acids. Germline CDR1 reads KGHSH; CDR2 reads LQKENI. V lost 4 bases and J 3 bases, leaving 15 bases between the germline ends. The CDR3 DNA reads as TGTGCCAGCTCACACACACAGGGAACCGACTATGGCTACACCTTC. Translation gives CASSHTQGTDYGYTF.

The chain recombines TRBV14 with TRBJ1-2; D is uncertain. Germline V gene sequence: CDR1 SGHDN, CDR2 FVKESK. Between the trimmed V and J ends, which lost 0 bases and 7 bases, there was a span of 12 bases. CDR3 length: 14 residues. DNA of the CDR3: TGTGCCAGCAGCCAAGACCGGTCGTCAGGTGGCTACACCTTC. It yields the protein CASSQDRSSGGYTF.

The chain has TRBV6-5 and TRBJ1-1; no firm D call. V gave up 2 bases and J gave up 1 base, with 11 bases separating them. The CDR3 runs to 15 residues. CDR1 and CDR2 (germline): MNHEY, SVGAGI. The CDR3 nucleotides are TGTGCCAGCAGTTACGGGCAAGATCCGAACACTGAAGCTTTCTTT. The encoded protein is CASSYGQDPNTEAFF.

This clone occurred once. The CDR3 reads CASSLQRPSGHTKDPPGTFF. As DNA, the CDR3 is TGTGCCAGCAGCTTACAACGGCCTAGCGGGCACACAAAAGACCCCCCGGGTACGTTCTTC. The gene calls are TRBV7-8 and TRBJ2-1; 8 positions agree with TRBD2. Losses at the gene ends were 2 bases for V and 15 bases for J; bases not matched to a gene: 30. Germline CDR1 reads SGHVS; CDR2 reads FQNEAQ. The CDR3 extends over 20 amino acids.

This sequence joins TRBV7-8 and TRBJ2-7; 9 bases match TRBD2. The CDR3 runs 18 residues. Losses at the gene ends were 2 bases for V and 5 bases for J; bases not matched to a gene: 16. CDR1 is SGHVS, CDR2 FQNEAQ, per germline. CDR3 sequence (DNA): TGTGCCAGCAGCTTAAGAATAGGAAGGCGGGAGGGCGGAAACGAGCAGTACTTC. Its translation: CASSLRIGRREGGNEQYF.

CDR3 in DNA: TGCGCCAGCAGCCCGCCGTGGACAGGGGTGAACACTGAAGCTTTCTTT. This codes for CASSPPWTGVNTEAFF. This chain connects TRBV4-1 to TRBJ1-1; 9 bases are shared with TRBD1. With 4 bases clipped from V and 0 bases from J, the junction kept 6 bases outside the gene matches. Germline-derived CDR1 and CDR2 are MGHRA and YSYEKL. The CDR3 length is 16 residues.

DNA for the CDR3: TGTGCCAGCAGCCCGGCAGGGCCCGGGGAGCTGTTTTTT. Translation: CASSPAGPGELFF. This sequence joins TRBV7-2 and TRBJ2-2, with D perhaps TRBD1 (5 bases). The CDR3 extends over 13 amino acids. Germline CDR1 reads SGHTA; CDR2 reads FQGNSA. Trimming removed 5 bases at V and 6 bases at J, with 10 bases between.

The J gene is TRBJ2-7, the V gene TRBV7-8; TRBD2 agrees at 8 bases. Per germline, CDR1 SGHVS and CDR2 FQNEAQ. The CDR3 loop spans 17 amino acids. J was trimmed by 3 bases and V by 4 bases; bases with no gene match: 14. The CDR3 region is CASSSSPASGQYYEQYF. CDR3 bases: TGTGCCAGCAGCTCAAGCCCGGCTAGCGGGCAGTACTACGAGCAGTACTTC.

The genes are TRBV24-1 and TRBJ2-7, with 8 bases lining up with TRBD1. CDR3 length: 15 residues. Germline loops: CDR1 KGHDR, CDR2 SFDVKD. The J segment lost 4 bases and the V segment lost 4 bases, leaving 8 bases of the junction unmatched. DNA of the CDR3: TGTGCCACCAGTGACTCGACAGGGGTCGGGTACGAGCAGTACTTC. This translates into CATSDSTGVGYEQYF.

The genes are TRBV29-1 and TRBJ1-1, with D maybe TRBD1 (6 bases). The germline V gene has CDR1 SQVTM and CDR2 ANQGSEA. Trimming stripped 5 bases from V and 1 base from J, with 11 bases between. CDR3 size: 13 residues. CDR3 in amino acids: CSVRDTSNTEAFF. The CDR3 region has the DNA TGCAGCGTTCGGGACACCTCGAACACTGAAGCTTTCTTT.

The chain joins TRBV7-8 to TRBJ2-3, with D possibly matching TRBD2 (5 bases). This CDR3 spans 14 amino acids. Germline lookup yields CDR1 SGHVS and CDR2 FQNEAQ. The germline V and J ends were trimmed by 5 bases and 6 bases, with 15 bases remaining between them. The CDR3 loop reads CASSPPAGDDTQYF. CDR3 coding DNA: TGTGCCAGCAGCCCTCCTGCCGGGGATGATACGCAGTATTTT.

The rearrangement uses TRBV27 and TRBJ1-4; D might be TRBD1 (6 bases). The CDR3 is 16 residues long. V lost 5 bases, J lost 8 bases, and 21 bases lay in between. Germline V lookup: CDR1 MNHEY, CDR2 SMNVEV (reference sequence). CDR3 sequence: CASSHTSTGINEKLFF. CDR3 nucleotide sequence: TGTGCCAGCAGTCATACCTCCACAGGGATCAACGAAAAACTGTTTTTT. The full variable domain, with the rest looked up from reference TRBV27 and TRBJ1-4, is EAQVTQNPRYLITVTGKKLTVTCSQNMNHEYMSWYRQDPGLGLRQIYYSMNVEVTDKGDVPEGYKVSRKEKRNFPLILESPSPNQTSLYFCASSHTSTGINEKLFFGSGTQLSVL.

On this clone: Mismatch with germline at one junction end may stem from a read error. The V and J genes are TRBV4-2 and TRBJ2-5, with 11 bases aligning to TRBD2. CDR3 length equals 16 residues. From germline, CDR1 is LGHNA and CDR2 YNFKEQ. In DNA form, the CDR3 reads TGTGCCAGCACCCAAAGACTAGCGGGGAACCAAGAGACCCAGTACTTC. Translated, it gives CASTQRLAGNQETQYF.

As regards this clone: Other nucleotide sequences from this sample produce the same CDR3. The V call is TRBV2, the J call TRBJ1-2; 8 bases align to TRBD1. The V gene's germline CDR1 is SNHLY and CDR2 FYNNEI. The CDR3 loop spans 13 amino acids. Trimming cost V 4 bases and J 8 bases; bases outside gene matches: 6. The CDR3 DNA reads TGTGCCAGCAGTGGTCAGGGGGCGAGAGGCTACACCTTC. Encoded protein: CASSGQGARGYTF.

This clone is a singleton in its sample. This sequence joins TRBV4-1 and TRBJ2-2; D might be TRBD2 (6 bases). CDR3 length: 16 residues. The ends were cut back, 1 base at V and 5 bases at J, with 14 bases in the middle. Germline V gene sequence: CDR1 MGHRA, CDR2 YSYEKL. The CDR3 loop is CASSQVGPGGTGELFF. The CDR3 nucleotides read TGCGCCAGCAGCCAAGTGGGCCCTGGAGGGACCGGGGAGCTGTTTTTT.

The rearrangement uses TRBV15 and TRBJ2-7; possibly TRBD2 for D (6 bases). The germline CDR1 and CDR2 sequences are LNHNV and YYDKDF (reference sequence). V dropped 4 bases and J dropped 2 bases, with 12 bases sitting between them. CDR3 length: 14 amino acids. The CDR3 spells CATSKGSGAYEQYF. The CDR3 DNA sequence: TGTGCCACCAGCAAAGGTAGCGGTGCCTACGAGCAGTACTTC.

J is TRBJ1-5 and V is TRBV3-1 (or the pseudogene TRBV3-2), with D possibly being TRBD1 (5 bases). Germline CDR1 reads LGHDT; CDR2 reads YNNKEL (reference sequence). The CDR3 has 15 residues. V was cut by 3 bases and J by 7 bases, with 16 bases left in between. CDR3 region: CASSQGGARGQPQHF. CDR3 nucleotide sequence: TGTGCCAGCAGCCAGGGAGGGGCCCGGGGGCAGCCCCAGCATTTT.

This chain links TRBV6-5 with TRBJ1-5; D ambiguous. CDR1 is MNHEY and CDR2 is SVGAGI in the germline V gene. Trimming removed 4 bases at V and 6 bases at J, with 10 bases between. The length of the CDR3 is 13 residues. In DNA form, the CDR3 reads TGTGCCAGCAGTTCCGTATCGGGTCAGCCCCAGCATTTT. Its protein is CASSSVSGQPQHF.

The CDR3 coding sequence is TGTGCCAGCCGGCCGCGGGACCAAGAGACCCAGTACTTC. It translates to CASRPRDQETQYF. This rearrangement joins TRBV2 to TRBJ2-5, with D perhaps matching TRBD2 (5 bases). Trimming took off 8 bases at V and 0 bases at J, with 10 bases between the two ends. Germline CDR1 SNHLY, CDR2 FYNNEI. The CDR3 is made up of 13 amino acids.

V and J are TRBV19 and TRBJ2-2, with 9 bases identical to TRBD1. The CDR3 covers 15 residues. V gave up 6 bases and J gave up 4 bases; unmatched junction bases: 6. The germline gives CDR1 LNHDA, CDR2 SQIVND (reference sequence). The CDR3 sequence: CASRETGQGTGELFF. The CDR3 nucleotides read TGTGCCAGTAGGGAAACGGGACAGGGCACCGGGGAGCTGTTTTTT.

The J gene is TRBJ2-1, the V gene TRBV10-3; 11 bases align to TRBD2. The J segment lost 9 bases and the V segment lost 9 bases, leaving 10 bases of the junction unmatched. Germline V gene data show CDR1 as ENHRY and CDR2 as SYGVKD. The CDR3 runs 14 residues. In DNA, the CDR3 is TGTGCCATTAAGGGACTAGCGGTAGGTAGTGAGCAGTTCTTC. Amino acid sequence: CAIKGLAVGSEQFF.

The gene calls are TRBV11-2 and TRBJ1-5; D is undetermined. Germline assignment: CDR1 SGHAT and CDR2 FQNNGV. Trimming left V 0 bases short and J 9 bases short, with 9 bases between. CDR3 size: 13 residues. The CDR3 sequence is CASSLDRRAPQHF. Written as DNA, the CDR3 is TGTGCCAGCAGCTTAGATCGTAGAGCGCCCCAGCATTTT.

The chain combines TRBV5-1 with TRBJ2-1, with no clear D. CDR3 length equals 13 residues. Germline V gene sequence: CDR1 SGHRS, CDR2 YFSETQ. V shed 4 bases and J shed 9 bases, with 14 bases lying between them. The CDR3: CASSPLSVSEQFF. In DNA, the CDR3 is TGCGCCAGCAGCCCCCTTTCAGTATCTGAGCAGTTCTTC. The whole variable domain, remainder taken from reference TRBV5-1 and TRBJ2-1, is KAGVTQTPRYLIKTRGQQVTLSCSPISGHRSVSWYQQTPGQGLQFLFEYFSETQRNKGNFPGRFSGRQFSNSRSEMNVSTLELGDSALYLCASSPLSVSEQFFGPGTRLTVL.

The chain couples TRBV5-4 to TRBJ1-5; 8 bases align to TRBD1. With 2 bases clipped from V and 7 bases from J, the junction kept 2 bases outside the gene matches. Germline V lookup: CDR1 SGHNT, CDR2 YYREEE (reference sequence). The CDR3 length is 13 residues. The CDR3 here is CASSLDRGQPQHF. In DNA, the CDR3 is TGTGCCAGCAGCTTAGACAGGGGCCAGCCCCAGCATTTT.

The chain combines TRBV7-3 with TRBJ2-3, with 14 bases lining up with TRBD2. CDR3 size: 18 residues. Germline V gene data show CDR1 as SGHTA and CDR2 as FQGTGA. The ends lost 5 bases at V and 1 base at J; junction bases unmatched: 8. The DNA of the CDR3 is TGTGCCAGCAGCAGCACCGGGACTAGCGGGAGCCGCACAGATACGCAGTATTTT. Translated: CASSSTGTSGSRTDTQYF.

V is TRBV29-1 and J is TRBJ1-1; D gene uncertain. Trimming removed 1 base from V and 0 bases from J, with 9 bases in between. This CDR3 comprises 14 residues. Germline lookup yields CDR1 SQVTM and CDR2 ANQGSEA. The CDR3 coding sequence is TGCAGCGTTGAAGGGCAGAGGATGAACACTGAAGCTTTCTTT. It yields the protein CSVEGQRMNTEAFF.

This chain links TRBV3-1 (or the pseudogene TRBV3-2) with TRBJ2-1; D is perhaps TRBD1 (6 bases). There are 16 residues in the CDR3. V was cut by 1 base and J by 9 bases, with 19 bases left in between. The germline CDR1 and CDR2 sequences are LGHDT and YNNKEL (reference sequence). The CDR3, as DNA: TGTGCCAGCAGCCAAGTAGGCGCAGGGGAGTTCTCTGAGCAGTTCTTC. Translation gives CASSQVGAGEFSEQFF.

This sequence joins TRBV27 and TRBJ1-4; maybe TRBD1 (5 bases). The CDR3 is 15 amino acids. Germline values: CDR1 MNHEY, CDR2 SMNVEV (reference sequence). Between the trimmed V and J ends, which lost 3 bases and 0 bases, there was a span of 8 bases. CDR3 protein: CASSFGGATNEKLFF. CDR3 coding DNA: TGTGCCAGCAGTTTTGGAGGGGCAACTAATGAAAAACTGTTTTTT.

This clone has only a few counts. It is unclear where the CDR3 begins or ends on the DNA, so no DNA is shown, and the CDR3 is as TCRdb lists it. J is TRBJ1-1 and V is TRBV28. Germline V gives CDR1 MDHEN, CDR2 SYDVKM. The CDR3 spans 16 residues, counting both ends. The CDR3 here is CASRRPAFGSDTEAFF.

This chain joins TRBV5-1 and TRBJ2-3; 8 nucleotides agree with TRBD1. The CDR3 runs to 16 residues. Germline V gene data show CDR1 as SGHRS and CDR2 as YFSETQ. V dropped 3 bases and J dropped 5; count of bases not matched to a gene: 11. The DNA for the CDR3 is TGCGCCAGCAGCTCAGGGACACAGGGGGGAAGAGATACGCAGTATTTT. It yields the protein CASSSGTQGGRDTQYF.

This clone was seen only once. The rearrangement joins TRBV27 to TRBJ2-1; TRBD2 aligns across 7 bases. Trimming at V came to 3 bases and at J to 7 bases, leaving 9 bases not matched to a gene. From germline, CDR1 is MNHEY and CDR2 SMNVEV (reference sequence). The CDR3 covers 15 residues. Written as DNA, the CDR3 is TGTGCCAGCAGTTTCGACGGGAGGATGGTGAATGAGCAGTTCTTC. Translated, it gives CASSFDGRMVNEQFF.

The chain uses TRBV10-3 and TRBJ1-2; 8 nucleotides line up with TRBD1. Trimming at V came to 10 bases and at J to 8 bases, leaving 12 bases not matched to a gene. CDR1 is ENHRY and CDR2 is SYGVKD in the germline V gene. The CDR3 runs to 13 residues. CDR3 bases: TGTGCCACCTCCTACAGGGGGACGGACGGCTACACCTTC. This codes for CATSYRGTDGYTF.